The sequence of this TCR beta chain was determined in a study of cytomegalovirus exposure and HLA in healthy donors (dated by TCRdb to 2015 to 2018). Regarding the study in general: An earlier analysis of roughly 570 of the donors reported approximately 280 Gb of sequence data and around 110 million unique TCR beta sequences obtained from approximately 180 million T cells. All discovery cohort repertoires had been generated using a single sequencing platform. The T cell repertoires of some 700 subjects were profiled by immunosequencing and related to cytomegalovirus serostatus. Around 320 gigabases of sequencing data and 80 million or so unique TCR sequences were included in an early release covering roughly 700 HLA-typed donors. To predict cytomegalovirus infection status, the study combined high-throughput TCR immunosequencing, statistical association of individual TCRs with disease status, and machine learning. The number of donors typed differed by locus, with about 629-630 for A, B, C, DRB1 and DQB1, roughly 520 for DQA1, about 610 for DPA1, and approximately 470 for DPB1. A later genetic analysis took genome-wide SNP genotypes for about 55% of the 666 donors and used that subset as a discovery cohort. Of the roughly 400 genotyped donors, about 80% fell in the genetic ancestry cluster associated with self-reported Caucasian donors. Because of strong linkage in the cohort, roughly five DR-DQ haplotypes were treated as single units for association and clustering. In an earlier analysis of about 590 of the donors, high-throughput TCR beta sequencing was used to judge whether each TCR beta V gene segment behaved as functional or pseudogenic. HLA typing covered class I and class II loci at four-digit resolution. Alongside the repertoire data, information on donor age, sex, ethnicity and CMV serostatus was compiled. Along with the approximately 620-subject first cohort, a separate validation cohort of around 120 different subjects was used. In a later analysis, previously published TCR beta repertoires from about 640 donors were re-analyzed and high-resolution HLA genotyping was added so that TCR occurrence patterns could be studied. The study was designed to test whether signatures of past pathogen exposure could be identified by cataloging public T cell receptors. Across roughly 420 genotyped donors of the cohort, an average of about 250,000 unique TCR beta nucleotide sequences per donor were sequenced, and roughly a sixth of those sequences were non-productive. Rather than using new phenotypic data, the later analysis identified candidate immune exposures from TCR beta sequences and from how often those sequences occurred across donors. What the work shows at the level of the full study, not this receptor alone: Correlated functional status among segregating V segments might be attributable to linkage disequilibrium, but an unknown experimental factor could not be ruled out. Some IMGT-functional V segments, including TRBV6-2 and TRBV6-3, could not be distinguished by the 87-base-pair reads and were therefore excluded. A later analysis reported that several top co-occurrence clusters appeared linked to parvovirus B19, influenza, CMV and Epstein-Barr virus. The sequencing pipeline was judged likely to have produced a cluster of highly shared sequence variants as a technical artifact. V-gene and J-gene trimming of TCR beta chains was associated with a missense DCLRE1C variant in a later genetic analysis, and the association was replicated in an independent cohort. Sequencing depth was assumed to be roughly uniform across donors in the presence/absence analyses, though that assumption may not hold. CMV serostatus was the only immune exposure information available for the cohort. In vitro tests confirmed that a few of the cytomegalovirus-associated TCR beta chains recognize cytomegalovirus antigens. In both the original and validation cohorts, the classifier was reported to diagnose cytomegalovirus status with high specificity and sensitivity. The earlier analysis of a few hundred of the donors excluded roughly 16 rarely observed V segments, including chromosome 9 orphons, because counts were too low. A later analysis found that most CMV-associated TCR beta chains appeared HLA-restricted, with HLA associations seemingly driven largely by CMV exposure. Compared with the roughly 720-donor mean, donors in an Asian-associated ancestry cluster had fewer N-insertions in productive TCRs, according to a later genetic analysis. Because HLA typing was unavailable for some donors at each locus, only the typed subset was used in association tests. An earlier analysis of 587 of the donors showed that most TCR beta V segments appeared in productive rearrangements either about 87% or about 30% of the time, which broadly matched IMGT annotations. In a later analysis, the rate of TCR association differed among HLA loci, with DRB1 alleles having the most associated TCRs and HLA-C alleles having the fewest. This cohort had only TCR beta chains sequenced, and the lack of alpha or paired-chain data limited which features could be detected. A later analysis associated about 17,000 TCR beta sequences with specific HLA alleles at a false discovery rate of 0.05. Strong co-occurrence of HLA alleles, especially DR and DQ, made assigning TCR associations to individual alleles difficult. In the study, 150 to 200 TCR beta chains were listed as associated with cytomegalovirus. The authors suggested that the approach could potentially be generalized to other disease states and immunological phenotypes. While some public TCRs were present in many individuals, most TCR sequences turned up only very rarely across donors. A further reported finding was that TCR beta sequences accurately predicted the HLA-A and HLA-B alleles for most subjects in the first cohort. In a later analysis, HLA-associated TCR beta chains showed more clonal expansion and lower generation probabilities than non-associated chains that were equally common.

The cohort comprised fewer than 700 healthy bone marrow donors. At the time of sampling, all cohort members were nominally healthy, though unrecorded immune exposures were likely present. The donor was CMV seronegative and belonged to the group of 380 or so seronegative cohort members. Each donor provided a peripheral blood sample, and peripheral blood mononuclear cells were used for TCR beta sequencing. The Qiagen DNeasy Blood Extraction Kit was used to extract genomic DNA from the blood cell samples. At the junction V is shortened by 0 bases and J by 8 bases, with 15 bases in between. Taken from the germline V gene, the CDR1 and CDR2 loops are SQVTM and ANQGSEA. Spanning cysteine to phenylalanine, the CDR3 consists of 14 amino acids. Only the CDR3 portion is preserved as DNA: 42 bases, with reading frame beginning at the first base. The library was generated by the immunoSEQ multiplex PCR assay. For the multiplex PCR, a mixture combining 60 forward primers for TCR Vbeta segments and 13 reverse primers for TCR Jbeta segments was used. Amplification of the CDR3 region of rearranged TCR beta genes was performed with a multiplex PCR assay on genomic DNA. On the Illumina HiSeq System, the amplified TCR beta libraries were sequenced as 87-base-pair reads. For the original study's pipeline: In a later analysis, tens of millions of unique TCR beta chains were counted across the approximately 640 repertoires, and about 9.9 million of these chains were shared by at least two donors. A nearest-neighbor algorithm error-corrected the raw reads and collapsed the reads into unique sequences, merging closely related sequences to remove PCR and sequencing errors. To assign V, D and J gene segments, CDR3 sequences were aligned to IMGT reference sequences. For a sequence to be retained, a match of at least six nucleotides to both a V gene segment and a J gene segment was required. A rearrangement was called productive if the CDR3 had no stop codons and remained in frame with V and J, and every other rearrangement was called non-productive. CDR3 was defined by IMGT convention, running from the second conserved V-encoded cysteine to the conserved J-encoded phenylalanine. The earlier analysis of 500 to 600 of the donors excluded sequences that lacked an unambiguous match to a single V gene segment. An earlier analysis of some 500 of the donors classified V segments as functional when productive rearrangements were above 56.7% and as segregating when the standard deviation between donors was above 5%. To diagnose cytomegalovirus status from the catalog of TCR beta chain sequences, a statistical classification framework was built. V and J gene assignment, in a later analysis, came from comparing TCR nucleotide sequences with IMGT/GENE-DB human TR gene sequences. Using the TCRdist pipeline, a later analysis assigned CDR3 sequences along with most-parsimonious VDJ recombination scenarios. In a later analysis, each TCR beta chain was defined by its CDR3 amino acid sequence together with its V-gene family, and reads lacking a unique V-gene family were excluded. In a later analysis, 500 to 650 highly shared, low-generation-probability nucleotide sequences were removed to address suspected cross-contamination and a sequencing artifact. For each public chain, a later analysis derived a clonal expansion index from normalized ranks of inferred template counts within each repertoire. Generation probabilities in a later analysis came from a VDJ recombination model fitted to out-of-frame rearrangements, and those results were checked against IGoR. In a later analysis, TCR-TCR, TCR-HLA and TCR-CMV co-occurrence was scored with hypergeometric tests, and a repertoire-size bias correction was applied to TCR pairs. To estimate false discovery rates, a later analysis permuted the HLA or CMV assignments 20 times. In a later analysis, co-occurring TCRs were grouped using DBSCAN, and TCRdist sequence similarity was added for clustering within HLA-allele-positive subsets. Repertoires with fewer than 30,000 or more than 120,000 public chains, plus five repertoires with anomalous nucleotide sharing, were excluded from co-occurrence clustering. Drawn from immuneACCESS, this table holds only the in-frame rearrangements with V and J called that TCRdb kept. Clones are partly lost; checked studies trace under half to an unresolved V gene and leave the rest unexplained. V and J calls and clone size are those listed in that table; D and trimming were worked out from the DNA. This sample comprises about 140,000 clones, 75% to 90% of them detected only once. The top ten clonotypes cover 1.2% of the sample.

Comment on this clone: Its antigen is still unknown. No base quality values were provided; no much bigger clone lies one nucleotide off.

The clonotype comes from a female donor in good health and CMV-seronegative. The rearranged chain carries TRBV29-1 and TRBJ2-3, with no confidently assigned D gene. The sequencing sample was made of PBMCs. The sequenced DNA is TGCAGCGTTGAAGATCGGAACCCACCAGGTACGCAGTATTTT. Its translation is CSVEDRNPPGTQYF.